Included here is one TCR beta chain sequence, with context. Its binding antigen is unknown. No much larger clonotype is one base removed from it; base qualities were not supplied. The data are from a study of T cell responses to AZD1222 COVID-19 vaccine (dated by TCRdb to 2020 to 2022). With regard to the full study: Because spike-specific TCR depth and breadth did not differ between the two schedules, AZD1222 recipients who got a second dose at roughly 4 weeks were pooled with those who got a second dose at roughly 12 weeks. A total of 233 trial participants underwent TCR sequencing, of whom 200 to 220 received two doses of AZD1222 and approximately 25 received two doses of the MenACWY control vaccine. Trial participants were enrolled by age into 18-55, 56-69 and 70-plus year subgroups, with roughly 150, 30 and 60 TCR-sequenced participants respectively. Results the study describes overall, beyond this receptor: Reportedly, almost half of the unique spike-specific TCRs recognized epitopes lying outside the regions that are mutated in the B.1.351 and B.1.1.7 variants. The vaccine-associated CD4 TCRs covered the entire spike protein, and the dominant responses fell in regions 160-218 and 743-854. Conclusions about previously exposed vaccinees are limited, since just 6 or 7 AZD1222 recipients were seropositive for SARS-CoV-2 at baseline. Participants were mostly white British, with more females than males. The authors suggested clonal diversity may have been underestimated. Because no day 14 peak-response samples were available, repertoires were characterized only after the peak T cell response. In the small 56-69-year group, the increase in depth fell short of significance, most likely because of low power. Spike-specific TCR breadth and depth rose significantly after two AZD1222 doses compared with day 0 and with MenACWY recipients.

The CDR3 regions of human TCRbeta chains were analyzed by immunosequencing. As for the authors' bioinformatics: TCRs in the repertoires were compared against a reference library of SARS-CoV-2-specific TCRs that had been generated with the MIRA antigen-specificity platform. Breadth was defined as the fraction of unique TCRs that were SARS-CoV-2-associated. Depth was defined as the fraction of total T cells that were SARS-CoV-2-associated. Using the MIRA data, each spike-specific TCR was mapped to the spike region that the TCR reacts to and placed in a CD4 or CD8 class. Log10-transformed breadth and depth values were compared by one-way ANOVA with Sidak's multiple comparisons tests. TCRdb retrieved this table from immuneACCESS and kept in-frame rearrangements only. Not all clones are present; in checked studies, unresolved V genes account for under half, and no reason is known for the remainder. Clonal size and the V and J genes are those of that table, whereas D and trimming came from the DNA. The sample contains some 96,000 clones, about 87% of them found a single time. The ten largest clones capture more than 15% of the sample.

Sample time point, as interpreted from the label and publication: baseline before first vaccination. Samples from vaccinated people were obtained from the UK trials COV001 and COV002, which included a single-blind randomized controlled phase 2/3 trial of AZD1222 (ChAdOx1 nCoV-19) in healthy adults. For TCRbeta chain sequencing, PBMC samples from trial participants were taken at day 0 and at day 28 after the second dose. CDR1 and CDR2 are drawn from the germline V gene: SGHVS, FQNEAQ. From its cysteine to its phenylalanine, the CDR3 spans 14 amino acids. Solely the CDR3 DNA is kept, with 42 bases framed from the first base. The trim is 5 bases for V and 4 bases for J, with a gap of 14 bases between the germline ends.

In this chain, TRBV7-8 is recombined with TRBJ1-1, with a tentative D gene TRBD1 over 5 matching bases. The source was peripheral blood, collected on day 0 of AZD1222 vaccination. This clonotype was obtained from an adult in good health. Read as DNA, the sequence is TGTGCCAGCAGCGGAGGAGTGGGGGGCACTGAAGCTTTCTTT. The translation is CASSGGVGGTEAFF.